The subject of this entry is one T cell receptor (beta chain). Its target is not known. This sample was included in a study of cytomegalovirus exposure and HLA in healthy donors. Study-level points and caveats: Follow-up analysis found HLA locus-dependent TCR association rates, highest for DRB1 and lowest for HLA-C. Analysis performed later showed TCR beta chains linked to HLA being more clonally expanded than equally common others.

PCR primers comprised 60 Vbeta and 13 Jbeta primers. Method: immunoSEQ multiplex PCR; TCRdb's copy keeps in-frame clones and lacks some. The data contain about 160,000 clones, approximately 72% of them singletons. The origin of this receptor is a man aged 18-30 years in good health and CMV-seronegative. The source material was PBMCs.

DNA for the CDR3: TGTGCCAGCAGCTTAGGGTCAACTAGCCAGTACTTC. Residues: CASSLGSTSQYF. V usage is TRBV11-2 and J usage is TRBJ2-7; D may be TRBD2 (6 bases). The germline CDR1 and CDR2 sequences are SGHAT and FQNNGV. The CDR3 has 12 residues. Trimming took off 1 base at V and 10 bases at J, with 11 bases between the two ends.